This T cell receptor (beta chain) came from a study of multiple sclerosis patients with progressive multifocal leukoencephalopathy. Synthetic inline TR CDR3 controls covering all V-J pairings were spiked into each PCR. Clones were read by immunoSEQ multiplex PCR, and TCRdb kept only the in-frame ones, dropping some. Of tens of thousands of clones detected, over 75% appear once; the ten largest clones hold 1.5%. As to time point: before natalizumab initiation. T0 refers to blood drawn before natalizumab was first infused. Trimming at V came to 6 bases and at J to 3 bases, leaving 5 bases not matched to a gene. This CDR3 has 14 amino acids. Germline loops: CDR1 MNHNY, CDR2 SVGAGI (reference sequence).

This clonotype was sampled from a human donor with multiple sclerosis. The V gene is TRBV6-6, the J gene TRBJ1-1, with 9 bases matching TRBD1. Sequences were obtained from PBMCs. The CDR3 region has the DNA TGTGCCAGCAGCGACAGGGGGGGCTACACTGAAGCTTTCTTT. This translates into CASSDRGGYTEAFF.